Presented here are 17 T cell receptor beta chains from one specimen sequenced in a study of T cells in Graves' hyperthyroidism and ophthalmopathy (dated by TCRdb to the late 2010s). The library came from multiplex PCR. Sequencing used an Illumina HiSeq 2000. Amplification of TCR beta CDR3 regions was carried out from RNA transcripts. A first-round RT-PCR of the TCR CDR3 used the HTBI primer set with the Qiagen OneStep RT-PCR kit. In TCRdb, the public reads were trimmed at Q25 with fastp and aligned with MiXCR, with productive beta chains retained. Each entry merges the rows of one CDR3 protein and shows their most common DNA and genes. The sample profile shows approximately 560,000 distinct CDR3 sequences; 15% to 19% of them were found once. The ten biggest clones cover around 7.8% of the sample. The sample taken for sequencing was blood. All receptors derive from a woman younger than 45 with Graves' hyperthyroidism.

This chain uses TRBV19 with TRBJ1-2; D not resolved. The CDR3 is 14 residues long. The V end lost 8 bases, the J end lost 1 base, and 14 bases lay between the germline ends. Germline V gene sequence: CDR1 LNHDA, CDR2 SQIVND (reference sequence). Written as DNA, the CDR3 is TGTGCCAGTGCCCCCGTCGGGGATAACTATGGCTACACCTTC. This codes for CASAPVGDNYGYTF.

In this sample, this clonotype turned up a few times. The V and J genes are TRBV27 and TRBJ1-5; D is undetermined. The CDR3 sequence is 12 residues long. Germline CDR1 is MNHEY and CDR2 is SMNVEV (reference sequence). V lost 3 bases and J 6 bases, leaving 6 bases between the germline ends. The CDR3 spells CASSFYGQPQHF. The CDR3 DNA sequence: TGTGCCAGCAGTTTTTACGGTCAGCCCCAGCATTTT.

In this sample, this clonotype turned up many times. The chain uses TRBV6-2 or TRBV6-3 and TRBJ1-1; no clear D gene. Trimming took off 7 bases at V and 0 bases at J, with 9 bases between the two ends. This CDR3 has 13 residues. The V gene's germline CDR1 is MNHEY and CDR2 SVGEGT. CDR3 sequence: CASNGYMNTEAFF. The DNA for the CDR3 is TGTGCCAGCAACGGATACATGAACACTGAAGCTTTCTTT.

This clonotype was seen once. This chain's CDR3 is CASMLAGGYTDTQYF. The CDR3 bases are TGTGCCAGCATGCTAGCGGGAGGGTACACAGATACGCAGTATTTT. This chain joins TRBV12-3 or TRBV12-4 and TRBJ2-3; TRBD2 agrees at 12 bases. The CDR3 spans 15 residues. V lost 7 bases, J lost 2 bases, and 4 bases stayed unmatched.

This clonotype was picked up many times. The chain joins TRBV28 to TRBJ1-3; 7 positions match TRBD1. CDR1 is MDHEN and CDR2 is SYDVKM in the germline V gene. CDR3 size: 17 residues. Trimming at V came to 2 bases and at J to 2 bases, leaving 9 bases not matched to a gene. This chain's CDR3 is CASSLTSPGGAGNTIYF. CDR3 DNA sequence: TGTGCCAGCAGTTTAACTTCTCCAGGGGGTGCTGGAAACACCATATATTTT. Based on the CDR3 plus reference TRBV28 and TRBJ1-3, the full variable domain is DVKVTQSSRYLVKRTGEKVFLECVQDMDHENMFWYRQDPGLGLRLIYFSYDVKMKEKGDIPEGYSVSREKKERFSLILESASTNQTSMYLCASSLTSPGGAGNTIYFGEGSWLTVV.

There are many counts of this clonotype. The chain uses TRBV2 and TRBJ2-5, with D perhaps being TRBD1 or TRBD2 (5 bases each). The CDR3 is made up of 14 amino acids. V lost 7 bases to trimming and J lost 2 bases, with 14 bases between them. CDR1 SNHLY and CDR2 FYNNEI come from the germline V gene. CDR3: CASIGVGVQETQYF. CDR3 coding DNA: TGTGCCAGCATCGGTGTGGGGGTTCAAGAGACCCAGTACTTC. The full variable domain, completed using reference TRBV2 and TRBJ2-5, is EPEVTQTPSHQVTQMGQEVILRCVPISNHLYFYWYRQILGQKVEFLVSFYNNEISEKSEIFDDQFSVERPDGSNFTLKIRSTKLEDSAMYFCASIGVGVQETQYFGPGTRLLVL.

This clonotype was seen a few times. The chain has TRBV19 and TRBJ2-1, with TRBD2 matching over 15 bases. CDR1 is LNHDA, CDR2 SQIVND, per germline (reference sequence). The CDR3 length is 16 residues. V was pared by 1 base and J by 7 bases, with 2 bases of the junction left unmatched. The CDR3 nucleotides read TGTGCCAGTAGTATAGTGGGACTAGCGGGAGGAAATGAGCAGTTCTTC. Translated, it gives CASSIVGLAGGNEQFF. Supplemented by reference TRBV19 and TRBJ2-1, the full variable domain reads DGGITQSPKYLFRKEGQNVTLSCEQNLNHDAMYWYRQDPGQGLRLIYYSQIVNDFQKGDIAEGYSVSREKKESFPLTVTSAQKNPTAFYLCASSIVGLAGGNEQFFGPGTRLTVL.

The sample holds many counts of this clonotype. The chain uses TRBV15 and TRBJ1-4; D perhaps matches TRBD1 (6 bases). The germline V and J ends were trimmed by 0 bases and 8 bases, with 13 bases remaining between them. Germline V gene sequence: CDR1 LNHNV, CDR2 YYDKDF (reference sequence). The CDR3 runs to 15 residues. CDR3 in amino acids: CATSRDPGVGEKLFF. In nucleotides, the CDR3 is TGTGCCACCAGCAGAGATCCAGGGGTAGGAGAAAAACTGTTTTTT.

The chain has TRBV27 and TRBJ2-7; D possibly corresponds to TRBD1 (6 bases). This CDR3 contains 14 residues. Germline CDR1 and CDR2: MNHEY and SMNVEV (reference sequence). Trimming cost V 6 bases and J 4 bases, with 16 bases left between them. CDR3 in DNA: TGTGCCAGCAGCCCGACAGGACCCCGGTACGAGCAGTACTTC. Its translation: CASSPTGPRYEQYF.

This chain connects TRBV2 to TRBJ1-6; a possible D gene is TRBD1 (6 bases). The V end was cut by 6 bases, the J end by 0 bases, with 18 bases between. This CDR3 has 18 amino acids. In germline, CDR1 is SNHLY, CDR2 FYNNEI. The CDR3 loop reads CASSEEGEGFSYNSPLHF. The CDR3 nucleotides read TGTGCCAGCAGCGAGGAGGGGGAGGGATTCTCCTATAATTCACCCCTCCACTTT.

This clonotype was picked up many times. The J gene is TRBJ2-7, the V gene TRBV20-1; 8 positions match TRBD2. V shed 1 base and J 1 base; nucleotides not matched to a gene: 6. Germline values: CDR1 DFQATT, CDR2 SNEGSKA (reference sequence). This CDR3 spans 15 amino acids. Here the CDR3 DNA reads TGCAGTGCTAGAGGCTCCTCTAGCGGGTCCTACGAGCAGTACTTC. It encodes CSARGSSSGSYEQYF.

The genes are TRBV2 and TRBJ1-5; D not resolved. The CDR3 is 13 amino acids. The germline CDR1 and CDR2 sequences are SNHLY and FYNNEI. V was trimmed by 6 bases and J by 4 bases, leaving 10 bases between them. CDR3 sequence: CASSVRINQPQHF. The DNA of the CDR3 is TGTGCCAGCAGCGTCAGGATTAATCAGCCCCAGCATTTT.

The chain recombines TRBV2 with TRBJ1-3; D unclear. The CDR3 is made up of 16 amino acids. From germline, CDR1 is SNHLY and CDR2 FYNNEI. Trimming left V 4 bases short and J 0 bases short, with 13 bases between. The CDR3 region is CASSGERSHSGNTIYF. DNA of the CDR3: TGTGCCAGCAGTGGGGAGCGGTCGCACTCTGGAAACACCATATATTTT.

This clonotype turned up a few times. The chain uses TRBV12-3 or TRBV12-4 and TRBJ2-1; the D gene is possibly TRBD2 (6 bases). V was pared by 6 bases and J by 5 bases, with 11 bases between. The CDR3 consists of 13 residues. The CDR3 here is CASSQRVHNEQFF. CDR3 DNA: TGTGCCAGCAGCCAGCGGGTCCACAATGAGCAGTTCTTC.

This clonotype was counted at least ten times. This chain uses TRBV18 with TRBJ1-1, with D maybe TRBD1 (5 bases). Trimming removed 3 bases at V and 6 bases at J, with 14 bases between. The CDR3 is 14 amino acids. In germline, CDR1 is KGHSH, CDR2 LQKENI. In nucleotides, the CDR3 is TGTGCCAGCTCACCCGCCAAAGGGACGGCTGAAGCTTTCTTT. Translated: CASSPAKGTAEAFF.

This clonotype was found a few times. This sequence joins TRBV19 and TRBJ2-3; TRBD1 agrees at 9 bases. CDR1 is LNHDA, CDR2 SQIVND, per germline (reference sequence). The CDR3 has 17 amino acids. V dropped 3 bases and J dropped 4; count of bases not matched to a gene: 11. This chain's CDR3 is CASSITGTGSISDTQYF. The CDR3 DNA follows: TGTGCCAGTAGTATCACCGGGACAGGGTCCATTTCAGATACGCAGTATTTT.

The chain combines TRBV7-9 with TRBJ2-7; D call uncertain. The CDR3 has 15 amino acids. Germline CDR1 is SEHNR and CDR2 is FQNEAQ (reference sequence). Trimming shortened V by 4 bases and J by 3 bases, and 16 bases separated the two germline ends. Here the CDR3 reads CASSSFDGEIYEQYF. As DNA, the CDR3 is TGTGCCAGCAGCTCATTCGATGGCGAGATCTACGAGCAGTACTTC.